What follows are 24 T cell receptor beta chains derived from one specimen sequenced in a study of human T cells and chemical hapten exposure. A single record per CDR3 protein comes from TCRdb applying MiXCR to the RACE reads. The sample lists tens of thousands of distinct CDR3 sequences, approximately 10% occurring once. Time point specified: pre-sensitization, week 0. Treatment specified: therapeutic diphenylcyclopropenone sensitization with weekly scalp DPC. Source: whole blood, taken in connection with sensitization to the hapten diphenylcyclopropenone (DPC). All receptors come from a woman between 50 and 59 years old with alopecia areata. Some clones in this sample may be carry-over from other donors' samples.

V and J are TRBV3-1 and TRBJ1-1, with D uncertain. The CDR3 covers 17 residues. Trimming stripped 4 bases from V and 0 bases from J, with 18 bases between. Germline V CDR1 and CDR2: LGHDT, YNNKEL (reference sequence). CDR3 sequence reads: CASSRLKVAVLNTEAFF. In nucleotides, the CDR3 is TGTGCCAGCAGCCGATTAAAGGTGGCAGTACTGAACACTGAAGCTTTCTTT.

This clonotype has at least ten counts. The CDR3 DNA follows: TGTGCCAGCATGCTCCCCGGCAGGGACCACGAGCAGTACTTC. Amino acids: CASMLPGRDHEQYF. The chain links TRBV2 to TRBJ2-7; D is possibly TRBD1 or TRBD2 (5 bases each). This CDR3 region has 14 residues. Germline CDR1 is SNHLY and CDR2 is FYNNEI. Trimming shortened V by 7 bases and J by 5 bases, and 18 bases separated the two germline ends.

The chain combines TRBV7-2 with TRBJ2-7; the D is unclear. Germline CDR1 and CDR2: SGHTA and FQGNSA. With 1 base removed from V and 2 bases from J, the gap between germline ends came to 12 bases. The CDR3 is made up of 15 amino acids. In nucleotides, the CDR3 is TGTGCCAGCAGCTTAGGGGCAGGTTCGACCTACGAGCAGTACTTC. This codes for CASSLGAGSTYEQYF.

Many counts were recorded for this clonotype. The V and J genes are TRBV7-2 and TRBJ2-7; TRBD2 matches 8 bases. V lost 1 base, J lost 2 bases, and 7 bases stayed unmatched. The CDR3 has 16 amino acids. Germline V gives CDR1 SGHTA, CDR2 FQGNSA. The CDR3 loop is CASSLDGRGAPYEQYF. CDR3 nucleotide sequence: TGTGCCAGCAGCTTAGACGGGCGGGGGGCCCCCTACGAGCAGTACTTC.

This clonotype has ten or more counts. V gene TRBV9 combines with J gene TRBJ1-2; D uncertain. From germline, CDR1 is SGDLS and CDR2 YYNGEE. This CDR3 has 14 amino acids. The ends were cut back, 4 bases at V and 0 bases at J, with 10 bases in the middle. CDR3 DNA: TGTGCCAGCAGCCCGAACCCGTCTAACTATGGCTACACCTTC. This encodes CASSPNPSNYGYTF.

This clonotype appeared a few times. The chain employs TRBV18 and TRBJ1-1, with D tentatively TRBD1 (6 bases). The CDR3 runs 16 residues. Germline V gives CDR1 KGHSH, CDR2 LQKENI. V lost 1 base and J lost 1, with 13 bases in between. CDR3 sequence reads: CASSPQLGGPNTEAFF. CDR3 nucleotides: TGTGCCAGCTCACCACAGCTGGGGGGGCCGAACACTGAAGCTTTCTTT.

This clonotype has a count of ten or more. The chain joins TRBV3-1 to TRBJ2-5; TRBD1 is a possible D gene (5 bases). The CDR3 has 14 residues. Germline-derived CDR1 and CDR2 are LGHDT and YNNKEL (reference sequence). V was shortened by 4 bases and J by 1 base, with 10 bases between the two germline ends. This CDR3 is CASSPTVTQETQYF. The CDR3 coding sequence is TGTGCCAGCAGCCCGACAGTAACCCAAGAGACCCAGTACTTC.

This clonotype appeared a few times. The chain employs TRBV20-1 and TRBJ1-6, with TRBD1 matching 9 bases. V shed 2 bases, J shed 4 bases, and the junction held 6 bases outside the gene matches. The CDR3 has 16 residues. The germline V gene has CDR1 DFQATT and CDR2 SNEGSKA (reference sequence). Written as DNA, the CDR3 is TGCAGTGCTAGACGACAGGGGGTTGGGTATAATTCACCCCTCCACTTT. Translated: CSARRQGVGYNSPLHF.

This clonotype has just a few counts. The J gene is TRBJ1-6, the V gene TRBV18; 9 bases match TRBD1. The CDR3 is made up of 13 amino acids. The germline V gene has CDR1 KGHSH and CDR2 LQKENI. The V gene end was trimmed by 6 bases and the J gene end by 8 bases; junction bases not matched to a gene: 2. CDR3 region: CASSRTGDSPLHF. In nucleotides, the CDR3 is TGTGCCAGCTCCCGGACAGGGGATTCACCCCTCCACTTT.

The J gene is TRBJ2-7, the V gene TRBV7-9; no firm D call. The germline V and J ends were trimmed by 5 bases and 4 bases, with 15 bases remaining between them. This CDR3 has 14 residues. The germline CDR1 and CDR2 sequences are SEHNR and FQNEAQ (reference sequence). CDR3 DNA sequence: TGTGCCAGCAGCGTAAGCGTTCCGGCTTACGAGCAGTACTTC. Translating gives CASSVSVPAYEQYF.

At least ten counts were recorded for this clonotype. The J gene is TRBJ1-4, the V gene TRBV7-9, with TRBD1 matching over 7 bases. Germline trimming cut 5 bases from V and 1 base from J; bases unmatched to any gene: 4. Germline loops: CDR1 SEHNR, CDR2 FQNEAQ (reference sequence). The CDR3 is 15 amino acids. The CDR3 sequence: CASSPYRGTNEKLFF. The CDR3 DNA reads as TGTGCCAGCAGCCCCTACAGGGGAACTAATGAAAAACTGTTTTTT.

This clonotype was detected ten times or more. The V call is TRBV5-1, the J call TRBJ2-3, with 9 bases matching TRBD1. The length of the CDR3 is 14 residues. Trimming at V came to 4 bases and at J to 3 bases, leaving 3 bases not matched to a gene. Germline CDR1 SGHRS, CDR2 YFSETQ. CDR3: CASSPGTGTDTQYF. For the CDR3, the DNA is TGCGCCAGCAGCCCCGGGACAGGGACAGATACGCAGTATTTT.

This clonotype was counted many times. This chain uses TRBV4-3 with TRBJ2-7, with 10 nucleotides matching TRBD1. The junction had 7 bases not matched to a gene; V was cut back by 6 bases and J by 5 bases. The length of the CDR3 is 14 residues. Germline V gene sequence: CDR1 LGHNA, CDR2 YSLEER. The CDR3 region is CASREDRGSHEQYF. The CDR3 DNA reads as TGCGCCAGCAGGGAGGACAGGGGGAGCCACGAGCAGTACTTC.

DNA of the CDR3: TGCAGCGTAGGGGGGGACTACGAGCAGTACTTC. Translation: CSVGGDYEQYF. The rearrangement links TRBV29-1 to TRBJ2-7, with D perhaps matching TRBD2 (7 bases). Germline V gives CDR1 SQVTM, CDR2 ANQGSEA. This CDR3 spans 11 amino acids. V was trimmed by 6 bases and J by 3 bases, leaving 9 bases between them.

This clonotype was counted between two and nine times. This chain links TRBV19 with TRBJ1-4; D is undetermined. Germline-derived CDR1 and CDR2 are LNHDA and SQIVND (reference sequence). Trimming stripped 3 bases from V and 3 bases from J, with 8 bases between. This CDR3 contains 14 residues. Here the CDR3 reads CASSIAVANEKLFF. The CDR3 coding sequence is TGTGCCAGTAGTATCGCGGTGGCTAATGAAAAACTGTTTTTT.

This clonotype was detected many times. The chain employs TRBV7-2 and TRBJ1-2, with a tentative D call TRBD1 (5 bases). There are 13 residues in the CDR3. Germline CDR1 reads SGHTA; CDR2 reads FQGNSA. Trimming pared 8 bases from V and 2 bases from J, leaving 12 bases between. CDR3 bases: TGTGCCAGCGTAAGGGACCGCAACTATGGCTACACCTTC. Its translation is CASVRDRNYGYTF.

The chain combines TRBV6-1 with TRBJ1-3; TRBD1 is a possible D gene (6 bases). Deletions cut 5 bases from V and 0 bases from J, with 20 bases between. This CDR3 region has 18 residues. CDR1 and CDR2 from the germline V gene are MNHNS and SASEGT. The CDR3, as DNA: TGTGCCAGCAGTCGAAACCCACGGGGGGCTCTCTCTGGAAACACCATATATTTT. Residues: CASSRNPRGALSGNTIYF.

Here the CDR3 reads CASSSRVGGVDEQFF. DNA for the CDR3: TGCGCCAGCAGCTCCAGGGTAGGGGGTGTGGATGAGCAGTTCTTC. The chain combines TRBV5-1 with TRBJ2-1; weak D call: TRBD1 (6 bases). This CDR3 is 15 amino acids long. CDR1 is SGHRS, CDR2 YFSETQ, per germline. V was cut by 3 bases and J by 8 bases, with 18 bases left in between.

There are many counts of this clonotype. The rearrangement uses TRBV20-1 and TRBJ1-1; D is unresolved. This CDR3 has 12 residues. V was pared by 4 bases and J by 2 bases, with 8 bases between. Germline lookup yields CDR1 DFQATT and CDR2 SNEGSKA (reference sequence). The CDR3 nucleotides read TGCAGTGCTAATGGCGGAAACACTGAAGCTTTCTTT. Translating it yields CSANGGNTEAFF.

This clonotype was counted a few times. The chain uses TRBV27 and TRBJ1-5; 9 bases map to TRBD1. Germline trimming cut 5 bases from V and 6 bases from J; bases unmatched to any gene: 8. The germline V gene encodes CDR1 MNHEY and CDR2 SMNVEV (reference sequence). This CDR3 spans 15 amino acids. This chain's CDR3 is CASSRTGGAGQPQHF. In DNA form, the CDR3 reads TGTGCCAGCAGTCGTACAGGGGGCGCGGGTCAGCCCCAGCATTTT.

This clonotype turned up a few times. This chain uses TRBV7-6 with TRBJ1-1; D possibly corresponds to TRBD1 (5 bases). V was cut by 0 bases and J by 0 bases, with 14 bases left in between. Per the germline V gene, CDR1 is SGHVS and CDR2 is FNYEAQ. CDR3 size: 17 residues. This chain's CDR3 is CASSLAPPTTVNTEAFF. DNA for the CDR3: TGTGCCAGCAGCTTAGCCCCCCCGACGACAGTGAACACTGAAGCTTTCTTT.

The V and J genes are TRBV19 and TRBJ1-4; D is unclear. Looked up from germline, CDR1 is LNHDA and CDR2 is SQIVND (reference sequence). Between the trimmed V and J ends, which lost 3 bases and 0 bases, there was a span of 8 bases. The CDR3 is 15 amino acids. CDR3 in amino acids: CASSIRRATNEKLFF. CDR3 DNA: TGTGCCAGTAGTATCCGGCGTGCAACTAATGAAAAACTGTTTTTT.

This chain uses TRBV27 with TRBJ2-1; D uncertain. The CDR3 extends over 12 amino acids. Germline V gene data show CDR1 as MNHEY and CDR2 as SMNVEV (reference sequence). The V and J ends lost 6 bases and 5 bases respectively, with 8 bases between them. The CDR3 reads CASSPPNNEQFF. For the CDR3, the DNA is TGTGCCAGCAGCCCTCCCAACAATGAGCAGTTCTTC.

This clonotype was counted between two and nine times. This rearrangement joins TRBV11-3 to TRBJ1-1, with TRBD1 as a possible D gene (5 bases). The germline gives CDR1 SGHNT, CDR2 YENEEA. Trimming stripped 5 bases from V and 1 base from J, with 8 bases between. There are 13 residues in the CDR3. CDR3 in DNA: TGTGCCAGCAGCCGACAGCCGAACACTGAAGCTTTCTTT. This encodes CASSRQPNTEAFF.